This T cell receptor beta chain originates from a study of cytomegalovirus exposure and HLA in healthy donors. Study-level results: Most TCR sequences showed up rarely, but some public TCRs showed up in many donors. Specificity for CMV antigens was confirmed in vitro for a few of the CMV-associated chains. In a later analysis, DRB1 alleles had the most associated TCRs; HLA-C alleles the fewest.

Worth noting for this clone: The antigen is unknown.

The CDR3 is made up of 14 amino acids. The germline V gene has CDR1 MNHNS and CDR2 SASEGT. Trimming took off 8 bases at V and 1 base at J, with 12 bases between the two ends. It was with 60 Vbeta and 13 Jbeta primers that the PCR ran. Libraries were prepared by immunoSEQ multiplex PCR; TCRdb keeps only in-frame clonotypes and omits some of them. The table shows under 200,000 clones, with 79% occurring only once. This receptor was taken from a woman aged 25 to 45 in good health and CMV-seropositive. The sample consisted of PBMCs. The genes are TRBV6-1 and TRBJ1-5; perhaps TRBD1 as D (6 bases). CDR3 sequence: CASARDISNQPQHF. The CDR3 nucleotides are TGTGCCAGCGCCAGGGACATCAGCAATCAGCCCCAGCATTTT.